This T cell receptor beta chain was retrieved from a study of control samples from healthy donors and cancer patients. Trimming pared 8 bases from V and 9 bases from J, leaving 23 bases between. The CDR3 runs 13 residues. Germline V gene lookup returns CDR1 SQVTM and CDR2 ANQGSEA. Only in-frame clones appear in the TCRdb table, and some are missing; sequencing was by immunoSEQ multiplex PCR. Among tens of thousands of clones listed, around 85% were seen once. The receptor comes from a man in his 70s with lung cancer. The specimen sequenced was PBMCs. The chain is built from TRBV29-1 and TRBJ2-7; D not certain. CDR3 region: CSSAGMNIRWQYF. The CDR3 region has the DNA TGCAGCTCCGCTGGGATGAACATACGATGGCAGTACTTC.